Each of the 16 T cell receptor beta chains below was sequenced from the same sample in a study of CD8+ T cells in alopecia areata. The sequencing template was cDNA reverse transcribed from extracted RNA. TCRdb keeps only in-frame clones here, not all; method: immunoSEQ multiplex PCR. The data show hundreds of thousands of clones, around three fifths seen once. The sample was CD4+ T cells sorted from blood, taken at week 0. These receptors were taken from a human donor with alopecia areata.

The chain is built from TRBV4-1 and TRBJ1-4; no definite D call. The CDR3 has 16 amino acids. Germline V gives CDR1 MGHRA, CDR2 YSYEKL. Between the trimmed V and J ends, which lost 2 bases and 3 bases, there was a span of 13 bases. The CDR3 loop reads CASSQLLVLANEKLFF. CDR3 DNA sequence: TGCGCCAGCAGCCAATTGTTGGTTTTGGCTAATGAAAAACTGTTTTTT.

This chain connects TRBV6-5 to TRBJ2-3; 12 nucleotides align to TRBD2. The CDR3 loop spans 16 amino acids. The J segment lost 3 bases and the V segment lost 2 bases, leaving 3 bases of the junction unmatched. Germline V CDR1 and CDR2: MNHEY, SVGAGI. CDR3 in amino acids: CASSYPGTSGTDTQYF. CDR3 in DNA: TGTGCCAGCAGTTACCCCGGGACTAGCGGGACAGATACGCAGTATTTT.

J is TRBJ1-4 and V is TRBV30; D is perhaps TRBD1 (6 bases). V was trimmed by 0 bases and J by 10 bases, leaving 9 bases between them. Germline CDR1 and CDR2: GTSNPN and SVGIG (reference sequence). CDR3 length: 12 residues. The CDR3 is CAWSVGRGKLFF. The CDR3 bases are TGTGCCTGGAGTGTAGGCAGGGGAAAACTGTTTTTT.

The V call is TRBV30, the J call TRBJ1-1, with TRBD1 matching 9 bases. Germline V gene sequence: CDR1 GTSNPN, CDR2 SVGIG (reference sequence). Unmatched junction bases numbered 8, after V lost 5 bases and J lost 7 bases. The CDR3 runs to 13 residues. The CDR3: CAWDRGTLGEAFF. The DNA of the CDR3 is TGTGCCTGGGACAGGGGGACCCTTGGTGAAGCTTTCTTT.

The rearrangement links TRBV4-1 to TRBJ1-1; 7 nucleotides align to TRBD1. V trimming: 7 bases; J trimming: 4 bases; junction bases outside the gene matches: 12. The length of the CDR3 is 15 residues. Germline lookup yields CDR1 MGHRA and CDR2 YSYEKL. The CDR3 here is CASTPINRGSTEAFF. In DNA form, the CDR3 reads TGCGCCAGCACCCCCATCAACAGGGGCTCCACTGAAGCTTTCTTT.

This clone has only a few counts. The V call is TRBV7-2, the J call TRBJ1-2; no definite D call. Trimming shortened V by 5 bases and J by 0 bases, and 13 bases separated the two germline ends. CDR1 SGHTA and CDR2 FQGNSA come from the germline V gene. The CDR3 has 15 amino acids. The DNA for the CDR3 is TGTGCCAGCAGCCCCGCGCTGGGCCCTAACTATGGCTACACCTTC. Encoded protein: CASSPALGPNYGYTF.

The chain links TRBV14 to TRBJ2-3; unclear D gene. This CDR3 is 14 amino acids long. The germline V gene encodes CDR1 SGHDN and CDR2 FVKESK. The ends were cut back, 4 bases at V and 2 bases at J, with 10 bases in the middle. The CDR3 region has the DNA TGTGCCAGCAGCCTGAGGAGTTACACAGATACGCAGTATTTT. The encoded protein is CASSLRSYTDTQYF.

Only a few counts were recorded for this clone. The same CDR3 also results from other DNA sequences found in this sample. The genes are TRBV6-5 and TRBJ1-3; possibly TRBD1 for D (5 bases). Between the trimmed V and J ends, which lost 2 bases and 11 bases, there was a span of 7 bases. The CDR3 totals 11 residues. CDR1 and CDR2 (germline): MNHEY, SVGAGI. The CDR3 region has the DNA TGTGCCAGCAGTTACGGGGGGGCCATATATTTT. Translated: CASSYGGAIYF.

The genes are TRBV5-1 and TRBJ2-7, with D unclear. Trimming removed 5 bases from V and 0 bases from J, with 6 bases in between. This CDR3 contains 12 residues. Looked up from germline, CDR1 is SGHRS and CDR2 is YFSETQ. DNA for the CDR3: TGCGCCAGCAGGGCCAGCTCCTACGAGCAGTACTTC. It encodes CASRASSYEQYF.

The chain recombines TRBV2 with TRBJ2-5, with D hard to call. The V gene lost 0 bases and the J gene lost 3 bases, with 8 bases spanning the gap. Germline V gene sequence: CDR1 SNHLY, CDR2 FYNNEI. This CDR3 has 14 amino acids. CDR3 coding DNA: TGTGCCAGCAGTGAAGCGCAATGGGAAGAGACCCAGTACTTC. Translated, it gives CASSEAQWEETQYF.

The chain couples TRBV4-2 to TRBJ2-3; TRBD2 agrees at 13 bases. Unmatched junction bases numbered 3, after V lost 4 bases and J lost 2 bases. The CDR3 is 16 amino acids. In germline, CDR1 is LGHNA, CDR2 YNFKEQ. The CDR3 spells CASSPGLAGDTDTQYF. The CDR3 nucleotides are TGTGCCAGCAGCCCCGGACTAGCGGGAGACACAGATACGCAGTATTTT.

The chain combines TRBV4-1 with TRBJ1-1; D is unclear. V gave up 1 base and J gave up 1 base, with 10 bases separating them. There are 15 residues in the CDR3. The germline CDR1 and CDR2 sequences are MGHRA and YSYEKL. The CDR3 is CASSQAFRSNTEAFF. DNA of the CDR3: TGCGCCAGCAGCCAAGCTTTCAGATCGAACACTGAAGCTTTCTTT.

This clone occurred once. Here the CDR3 reads CASNRNINGNQPQHF. The DNA of the CDR3 is TGTGCCAGCAACAGGAATATTAATGGCAATCAGCCCCAGCATTTT. V is TRBV2 and J is TRBJ1-5; D possibly corresponds to TRBD1 (5 bases). The CDR3 extends over 15 amino acids. The germline V and J ends were trimmed by 7 bases and 2 bases, with 15 bases remaining between them. Germline CDR1 and CDR2: SNHLY and FYNNEI.

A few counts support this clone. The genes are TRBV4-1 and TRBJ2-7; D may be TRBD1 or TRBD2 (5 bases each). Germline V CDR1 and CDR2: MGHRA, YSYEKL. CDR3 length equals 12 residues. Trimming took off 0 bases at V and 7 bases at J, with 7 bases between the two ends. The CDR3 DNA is TGCGCCAGCAGCCAAGAATGGGGGGAGCAGTACTTC. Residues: CASSQEWGEQYF.

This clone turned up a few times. The chain's CDR3 is CASSIVGEQFF. The CDR3 bases are TGTGCCAGTAGTATTGTGGGTGAGCAGTTCTTC. This sequence joins TRBV19 and TRBJ2-1; D is uncertain. The CDR3 is 11 residues long. CDR1 and CDR2 (germline): LNHDA, SQIVND (reference sequence). Between the trimmed V and J ends, which lost 3 bases and 9 bases, there was a span of 6 bases.

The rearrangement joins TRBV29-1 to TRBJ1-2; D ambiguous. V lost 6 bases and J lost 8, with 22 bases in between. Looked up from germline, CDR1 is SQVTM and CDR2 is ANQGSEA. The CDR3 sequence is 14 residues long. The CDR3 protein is CSVLLRYRGWGYTF. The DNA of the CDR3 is TGCAGCGTACTACTCAGATATCGGGGTTGGGGCTACACCTTC.